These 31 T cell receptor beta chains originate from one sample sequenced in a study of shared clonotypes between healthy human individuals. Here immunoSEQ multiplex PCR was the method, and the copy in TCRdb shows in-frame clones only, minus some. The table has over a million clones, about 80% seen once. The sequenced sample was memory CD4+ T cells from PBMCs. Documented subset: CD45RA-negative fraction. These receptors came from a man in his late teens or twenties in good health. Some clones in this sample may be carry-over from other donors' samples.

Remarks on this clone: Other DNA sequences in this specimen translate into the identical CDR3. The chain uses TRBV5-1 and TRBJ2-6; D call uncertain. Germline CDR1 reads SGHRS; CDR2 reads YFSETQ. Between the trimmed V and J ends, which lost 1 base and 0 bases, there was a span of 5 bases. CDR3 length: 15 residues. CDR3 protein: CASSLSVSGANVLTF. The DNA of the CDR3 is TGCGCCAGCAGCTTGTCGGTCTCTGGGGCCAACGTCCTGACTTTC.

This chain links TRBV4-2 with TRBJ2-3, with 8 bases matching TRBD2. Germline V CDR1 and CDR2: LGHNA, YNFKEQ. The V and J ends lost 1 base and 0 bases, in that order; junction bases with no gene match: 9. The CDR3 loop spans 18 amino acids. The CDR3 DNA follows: TGTGCCAGCAGCCAAGTAGCTAGCGGGTATACTAGCACAGATACGCAGTATTTT. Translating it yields CASSQVASGYTSTDTQYF.

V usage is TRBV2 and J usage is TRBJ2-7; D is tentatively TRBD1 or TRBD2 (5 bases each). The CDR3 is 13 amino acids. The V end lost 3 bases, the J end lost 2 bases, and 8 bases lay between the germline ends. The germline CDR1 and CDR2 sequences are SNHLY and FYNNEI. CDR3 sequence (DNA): TGTGCCAGCAGTGATTTGGGGGCCTACGAGCAGTACTTC. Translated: CASSDLGAYEQYF.

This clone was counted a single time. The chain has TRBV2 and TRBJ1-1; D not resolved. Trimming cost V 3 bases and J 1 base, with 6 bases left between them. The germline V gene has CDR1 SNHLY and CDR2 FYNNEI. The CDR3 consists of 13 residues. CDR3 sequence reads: CASSDVSNTEAFF. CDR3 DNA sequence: TGTGCCAGCAGTGATGTATCGAACACTGAAGCTTTCTTT.

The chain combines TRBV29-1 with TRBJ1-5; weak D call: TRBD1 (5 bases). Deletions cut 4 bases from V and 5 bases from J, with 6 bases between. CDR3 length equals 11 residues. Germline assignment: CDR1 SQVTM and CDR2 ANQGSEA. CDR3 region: CSVGGDQPQHF. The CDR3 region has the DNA TGCAGCGTTGGGGGGGATCAGCCCCAGCATTTT.

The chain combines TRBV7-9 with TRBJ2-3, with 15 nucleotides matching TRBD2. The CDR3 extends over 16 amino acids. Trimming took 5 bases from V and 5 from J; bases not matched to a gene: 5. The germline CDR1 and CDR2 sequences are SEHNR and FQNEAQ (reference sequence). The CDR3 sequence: CASSHPGLAGGDTQYF. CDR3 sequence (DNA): TGTGCCAGCAGCCACCCGGGACTAGCGGGAGGAGATACGCAGTATTTT. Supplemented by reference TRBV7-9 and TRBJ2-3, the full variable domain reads DTGVSQNPRHKITKRGQNVTFRCDPISEHNRLYWYRQTLGQGPEFLTYFQNEAQLEKSRLLSDRFSAERPKGSFSTLEIQRTEQGDSAMYLCASSHPGLAGGDTQYFGPGTRLTVL.

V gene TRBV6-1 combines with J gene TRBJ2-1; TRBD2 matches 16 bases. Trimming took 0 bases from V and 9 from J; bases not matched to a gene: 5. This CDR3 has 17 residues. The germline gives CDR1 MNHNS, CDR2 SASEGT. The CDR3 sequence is CASSEAPGTSGRVEQFF. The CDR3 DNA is TGTGCCAGCAGTGAAGCGCCAGGGACTAGCGGGAGGGTTGAGCAGTTCTTC.

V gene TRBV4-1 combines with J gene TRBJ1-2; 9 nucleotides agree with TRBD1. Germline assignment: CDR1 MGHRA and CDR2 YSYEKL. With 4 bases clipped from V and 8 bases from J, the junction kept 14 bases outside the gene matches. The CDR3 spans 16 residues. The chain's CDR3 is CASSPEGQGERRGYTF. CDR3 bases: TGCGCCAGCAGCCCCGAGGGACAGGGAGAACGTCGCGGCTACACCTTC.

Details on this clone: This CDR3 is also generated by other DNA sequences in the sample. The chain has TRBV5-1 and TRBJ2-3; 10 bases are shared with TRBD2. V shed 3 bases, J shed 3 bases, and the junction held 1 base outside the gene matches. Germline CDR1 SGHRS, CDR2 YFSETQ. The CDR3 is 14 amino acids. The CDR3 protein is CASSWGLATDTQYF. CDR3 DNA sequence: TGCGCCAGCAGCTGGGGACTAGCGACAGATACGCAGTATTTT.

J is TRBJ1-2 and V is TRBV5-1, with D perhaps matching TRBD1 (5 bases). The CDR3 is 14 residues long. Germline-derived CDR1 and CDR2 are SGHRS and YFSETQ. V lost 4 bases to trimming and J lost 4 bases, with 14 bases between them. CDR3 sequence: CASSARDGLYGYTF. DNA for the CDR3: TGCGCCAGCAGCGCGCGGGACGGCCTCTATGGCTACACCTTC.

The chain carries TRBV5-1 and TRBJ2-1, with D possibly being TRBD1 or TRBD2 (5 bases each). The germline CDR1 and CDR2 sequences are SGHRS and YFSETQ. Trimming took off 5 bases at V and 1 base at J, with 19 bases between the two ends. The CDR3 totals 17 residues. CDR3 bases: TGCGCCAGCAGACCCGGCCCCGGGACCCCGTCCTACAATGAGCAGTTCTTC. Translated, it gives CASRPGPGTPSYNEQFF.

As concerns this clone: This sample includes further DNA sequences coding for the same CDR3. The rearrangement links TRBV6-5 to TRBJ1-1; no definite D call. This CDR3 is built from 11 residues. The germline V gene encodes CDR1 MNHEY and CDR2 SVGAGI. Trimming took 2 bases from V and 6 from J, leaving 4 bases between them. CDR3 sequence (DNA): TGTGCCAGCAGTTACCTCGCTGAAGCTTTCTTT. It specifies CASSYLAEAFF.

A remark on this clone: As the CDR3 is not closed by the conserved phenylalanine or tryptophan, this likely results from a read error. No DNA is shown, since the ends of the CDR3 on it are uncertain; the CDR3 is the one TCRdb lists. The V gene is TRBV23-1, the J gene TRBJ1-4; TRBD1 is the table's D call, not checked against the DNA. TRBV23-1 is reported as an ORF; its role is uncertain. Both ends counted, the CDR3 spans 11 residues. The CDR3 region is CASSQSSRVIG.

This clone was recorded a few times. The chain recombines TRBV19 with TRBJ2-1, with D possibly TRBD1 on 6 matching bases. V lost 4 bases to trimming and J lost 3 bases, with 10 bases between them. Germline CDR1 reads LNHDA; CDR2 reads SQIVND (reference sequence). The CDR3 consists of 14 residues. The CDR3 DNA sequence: TGTGCCAGTAGTACCTCACAGGGCTACAATGAGCAGTTCTTC. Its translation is CASSTSQGYNEQFF.

In DNA form, the CDR3 reads TGTGCCAGCAGACCCCCGACAGGGGGAGGCTACACCTTC. It specifies CASRPPTGGGYTF. The J gene is TRBJ1-2, the V gene TRBV28; TRBD1 aligns across 9 bases. The CDR3 covers 13 residues. Per the germline V gene, CDR1 is MDHEN and CDR2 is SYDVKM. The ends lost 6 bases at V and 8 bases at J; junction bases unmatched: 7.

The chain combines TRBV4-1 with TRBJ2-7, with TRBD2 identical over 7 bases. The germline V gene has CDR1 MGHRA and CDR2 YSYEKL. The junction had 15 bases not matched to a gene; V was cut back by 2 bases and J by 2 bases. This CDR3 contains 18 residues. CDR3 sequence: CASSQQRTSPKTTYEQYF. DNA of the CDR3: TGCGCCAGCAGCCAACAAAGGACTAGTCCCAAAACTACCTACGAGCAGTACTTC.

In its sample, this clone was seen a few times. CDR3 residues: CASSLAGGYNYGYTF. In DNA form, the CDR3 reads TGTGCCAGCAGCTTGGCGGGGGGATACAACTATGGCTACACCTTC. The chain has TRBV5-4 and TRBJ1-2, with D perhaps matching TRBD1 (5 bases). Germline V lookup: CDR1 SGHNT, CDR2 YYREEE (reference sequence). The CDR3 is 15 residues long. The germline V and J ends were trimmed by 0 bases and 2 bases, with 11 bases remaining between them.

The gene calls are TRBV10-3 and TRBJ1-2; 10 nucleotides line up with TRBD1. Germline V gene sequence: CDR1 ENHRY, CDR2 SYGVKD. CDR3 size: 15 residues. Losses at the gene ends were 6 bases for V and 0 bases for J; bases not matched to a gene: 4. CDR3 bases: TGTGCCATCAGGGGACAGGGGTCCTCTAACTATGGCTACACCTTC. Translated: CAIRGQGSSNYGYTF.

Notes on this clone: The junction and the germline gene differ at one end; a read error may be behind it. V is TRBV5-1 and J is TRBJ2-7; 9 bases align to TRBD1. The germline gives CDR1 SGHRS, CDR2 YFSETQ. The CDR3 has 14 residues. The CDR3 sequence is CASSHGQGTYEQYF. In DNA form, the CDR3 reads TGTGCCAGCAGCCACGGACAGGGGACCTACGAGCAGTACTTC.

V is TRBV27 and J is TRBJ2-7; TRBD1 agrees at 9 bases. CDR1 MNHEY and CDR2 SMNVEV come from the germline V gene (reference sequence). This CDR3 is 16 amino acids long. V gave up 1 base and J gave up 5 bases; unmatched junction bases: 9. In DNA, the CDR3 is TGTGCCAGCAGTTTATTGCAGGGGACAGGGAGCCACGAGCAGTACTTC. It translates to CASSLLQGTGSHEQYF.

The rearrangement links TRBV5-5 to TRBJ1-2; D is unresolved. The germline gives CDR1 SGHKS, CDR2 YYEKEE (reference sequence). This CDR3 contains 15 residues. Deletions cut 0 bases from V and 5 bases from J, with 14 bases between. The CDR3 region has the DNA TGTGCCAGCAGCTTGGAGGGTCAGGCACCTTATGGCTACACCTTC. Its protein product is CASSLEGQAPYGYTF.

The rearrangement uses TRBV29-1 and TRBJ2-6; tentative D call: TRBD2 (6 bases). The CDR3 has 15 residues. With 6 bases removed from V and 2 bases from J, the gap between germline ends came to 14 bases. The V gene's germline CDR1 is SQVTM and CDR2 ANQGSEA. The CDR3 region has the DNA TGCAGCGTGGGGGACGGAGGGGCTGGGGCCAACGTCCTGACTTTC. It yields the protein CSVGDGGAGANVLTF.

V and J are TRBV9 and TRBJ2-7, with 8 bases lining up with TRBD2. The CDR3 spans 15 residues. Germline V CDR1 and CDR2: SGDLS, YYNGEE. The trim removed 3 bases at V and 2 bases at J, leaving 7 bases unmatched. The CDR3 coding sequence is TGTGCCAGCAGCGGTTTGTCGGGAGGGCCCTACGAGCAGTACTTC. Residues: CASSGLSGGPYEQYF. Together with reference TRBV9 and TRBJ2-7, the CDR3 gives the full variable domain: DSGVTQTPKHLITATGQRVTLRCSPRSGDLSVYWYQQSLDQGLQFLIQYYNGEERAKGNILERFSAQQFPDLHSELNLSSLELGDSALYFCASSGLSGGPYEQYFGPGTRLTVT.

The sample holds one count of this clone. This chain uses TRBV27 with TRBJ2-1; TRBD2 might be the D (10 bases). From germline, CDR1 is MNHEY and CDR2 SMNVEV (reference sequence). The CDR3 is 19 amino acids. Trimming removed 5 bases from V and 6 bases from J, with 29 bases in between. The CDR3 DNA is TGTGCCAGCAGTCTTGGACAGGGGAAGGGACTAGCGCTAATCAATGAGCAGTTCTTC. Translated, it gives CASSLGQGKGLALINEQFF.

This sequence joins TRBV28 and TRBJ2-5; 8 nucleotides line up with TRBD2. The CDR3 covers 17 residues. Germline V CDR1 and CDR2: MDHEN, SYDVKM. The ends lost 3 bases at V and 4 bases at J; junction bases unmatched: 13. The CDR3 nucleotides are TGTGCCAGCAGTTTCTGGCGGGAGGCCGGGATTAGAGAGACCCAGTACTTC. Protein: CASSFWREAGIRETQYF. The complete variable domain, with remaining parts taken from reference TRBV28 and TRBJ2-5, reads DVKVTQSSRYLVKRTGEKVFLECVQDMDHENMFWYRQDPGLGLRLIYFSYDVKMKEKGDIPEGYSVSREKKERFSLILESASTNQTSMYLCASSFWREAGIRETQYFGPGTRLLVL.

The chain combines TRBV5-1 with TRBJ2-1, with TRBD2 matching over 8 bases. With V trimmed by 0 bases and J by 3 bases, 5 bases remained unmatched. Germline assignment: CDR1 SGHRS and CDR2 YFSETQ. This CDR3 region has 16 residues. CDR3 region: CASSLERLAGYNEQFF. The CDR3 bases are TGCGCCAGCAGCTTGGAACGCCTAGCGGGCTACAATGAGCAGTTCTTC.

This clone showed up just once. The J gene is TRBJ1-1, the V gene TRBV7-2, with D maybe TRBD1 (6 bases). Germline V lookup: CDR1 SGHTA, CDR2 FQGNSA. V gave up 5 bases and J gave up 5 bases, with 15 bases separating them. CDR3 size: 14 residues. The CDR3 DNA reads TGTGCCAGCAGCCCGGGACAACCGCGAACTGAAGCTTTCTTT. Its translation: CASSPGQPRTEAFF.

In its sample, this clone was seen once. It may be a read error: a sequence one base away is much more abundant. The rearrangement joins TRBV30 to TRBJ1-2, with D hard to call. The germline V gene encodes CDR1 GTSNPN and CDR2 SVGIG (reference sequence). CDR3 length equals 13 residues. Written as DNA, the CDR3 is TGTGCCCGGAGTCAAACGCATGGATATGGCTACACCTTC. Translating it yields CARSQTHGYGYTF.

The CDR3 sequence: CASSESVGQGASGTQYF. The CDR3 DNA follows: TGCGCCAGCAGTGAGTCGGTGGGACAGGGGGCATCTGGGACCCAGTACTTC. V usage is TRBV10-1 and J usage is TRBJ2-5; the match to TRBD1 covers 12 bases. The V gene end was trimmed by 0 bases and the J gene end by 7 bases; junction bases not matched to a gene: 9. CDR3 size: 17 residues. From germline, CDR1 is WNHNN and CDR2 SYGVQD (reference sequence).

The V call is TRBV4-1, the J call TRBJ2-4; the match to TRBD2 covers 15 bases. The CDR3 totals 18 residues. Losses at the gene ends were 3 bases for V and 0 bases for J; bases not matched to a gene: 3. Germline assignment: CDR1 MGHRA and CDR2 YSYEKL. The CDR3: CASSQGLAGGLAKNIQYF. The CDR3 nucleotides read TGCGCCAGCAGCCAGGGACTAGCGGGGGGCTTAGCCAAAAACATTCAGTACTTC.

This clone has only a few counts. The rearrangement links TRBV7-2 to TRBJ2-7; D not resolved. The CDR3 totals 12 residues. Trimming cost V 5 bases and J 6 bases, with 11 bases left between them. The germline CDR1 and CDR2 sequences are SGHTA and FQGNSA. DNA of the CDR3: TGTGCCAGCAGCCTGACCTGGACCGAGCAGTACTTC. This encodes CASSLTWTEQYF. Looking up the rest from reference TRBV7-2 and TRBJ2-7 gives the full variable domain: GAGVSQSPSNKVTEKGKDVELRCDPISGHTALYWYRQSLGQGLEFLIYFQGNSAPDKSGLPSDRFSAERTGGSVSTLTIQRTQQEDSAVYLCASSLTWTEQYFGPGTRLTVT.